This T cell receptor beta chain was captured by sequencing in a study of cytomegalovirus exposure and HLA in healthy donors. Findings and caveats of the study: Later analysis identified several of the most significant clusters that appeared linked to common viral pathogens.

Germline CDR1 reads SNHLY; CDR2 reads FYNNEI. This CDR3 spans 17 amino acids. V was pared by 4 bases and J by 0 bases, with 7 bases of the junction left unmatched. This clone was counted a single time. Its target is not known. Primers included in the PCR were 60 Vbeta and 13 Jbeta primers. Under the authors' procedure: Around 9.9 million shared chains were among the about 80 million unique TCR beta chains that a later analysis counted. Assay used: immunoSEQ multiplex PCR; TCRdb lists only in-frame clones, some missing. V, J and clone size are taken as reported in that table, and D and trimming were inferred from the DNA itself. The sample includes 110,000 to 150,000 clones, 72% of them seen just once.

V is TRBV2 and J is TRBJ2-7; 12 nucleotides match TRBD2. The sequence was obtained from a middle-aged man in good health and CMV-seronegative. The specimen was PBMCs. The DNA for the CDR3 is TGTGCCAGCAGTGGTCCTAGCGGGAGGGTGAGCTCCTACGAGCAGTACTTC. Translating it yields CASSGPSGRVSSYEQYF.